What follows are 13 T cell receptor beta chains derived from one specimen sequenced in a study of PD-1 blockade in mismatch repair-deficient tumors. Only in-frame clones appear in the TCRdb table, and some are missing; sequencing was by immunoSEQ multiplex PCR. The sample lists tens of thousands of clones, 75% to 90% occurring once. The sample consisted of PBMCs, taken roughly 6 weeks after starting pembrolizumab. The receptors stem from an adult with mismatch repair-deficient cancer.

The chain carries TRBV7-9 and TRBJ1-4; no firm D call. The CDR3 runs 13 residues. Per germline, CDR1 SEHNR and CDR2 FQNEAQ (reference sequence). V lost 5 bases to trimming and J lost 8 bases, with 12 bases between them. The CDR3 spells CASSPGSEEKLFF. Written as DNA, the CDR3 is TGTGCCAGCAGCCCCGGGTCTGAGGAAAAACTGTTTTTT.

By share, this clone counts as medium-sized (0.01 to 0.1%). This chain links TRBV9 with TRBJ1-5; 8 bases line up with TRBD1. The CDR3 is made up of 14 amino acids. The V gene's germline CDR1 is SGDLS and CDR2 YYNGEE. Trimming at V came to 2 bases and at J to 8 bases, leaving 6 bases not matched to a gene. The CDR3 nucleotides are TGTGCCAGCAGCGTTGGACAGGGCACGGAGCCCCAGCATTTT. This codes for CASSVGQGTEPQHF.

V is TRBV5-1 and J is TRBJ2-3; 13 positions match TRBD2. CDR3 size: 16 residues. Unmatched junction bases numbered 3, after V lost 5 bases and J lost 0 bases. Germline V gene sequence: CDR1 SGHRS, CDR2 YFSETQ. The DNA for the CDR3 is TGCGCCAGCAGTTCGGGACTAGCGGGGAGCACAGATACGCAGTATTTT. Its protein is CASSSGLAGSTDTQYF. Based on the CDR3 plus reference TRBV5-1 and TRBJ2-3, the full variable domain is KAGVTQTPRYLIKTRGQQVTLSCSPISGHRSVSWYQQTPGQGLQFLFEYFSETQRNKGNFPGRFSGRQFSNSRSEMNVSTLELGDSALYLCASSSGLAGSTDTQYFGPGTRLTVL.

This sequence joins TRBV19 and TRBJ1-2; maybe TRBD1 (6 bases). Trimming pared 5 bases from V and 6 bases from J, leaving 13 bases between. Germline V gene lookup returns CDR1 LNHDA and CDR2 SQIVND (reference sequence). The CDR3 contains 13 residues. The CDR3 loop reads CASSPRAGDGYTF. The CDR3 DNA reads as TGTGCCAGTAGTCCTCGGGCAGGGGATGGCTACACCTTC.

This sequence joins TRBV7-6 and TRBJ2-2; D perhaps matches TRBD1 (5 bases). Per the germline V gene, CDR1 is SGHVS and CDR2 is FNYEAQ. With 1 base removed from V and 3 bases from J, the gap between germline ends came to 6 bases. CDR3 size: 14 residues. CDR3 sequence (DNA): TGTGCCAGCAGCTTAGTAGGGGACACCGGGGAGCTGTTTTTT. Residues: CASSLVGDTGELFF.

The chain joins TRBV5-1 to TRBJ2-7, with D possibly TRBD2 on 5 matching bases. Germline CDR1 reads SGHRS; CDR2 reads YFSETQ. Deletions cut 0 bases from V and 7 bases from J, with 17 bases between. This CDR3 spans 15 amino acids. The DNA of the CDR3 is TGCGCCAGCAGCTTGGGGGCGACCCTAGCTGGGGAGCAGTACTTC. Residues: CASSLGATLAGEQYF.

CDR3: CASSPYDQGTEAFF. CDR3 nucleotide sequence: TGTGCCAGCTCCCCGTACGACCAGGGCACTGAAGCTTTCTTT. V is TRBV18 and J is TRBJ1-1; a weak D match, TRBD1 (5 bases). From germline, CDR1 is KGHSH and CDR2 LQKENI. The CDR3 is 14 residues long. Trimming took off 6 bases at V and 4 bases at J, with 15 bases between the two ends.

The rearrangement links TRBV7-9 to TRBJ2-3, with 10 bases aligning to TRBD2. The CDR3 is made up of 17 amino acids. V shed 0 bases, J shed 3 bases, and the junction held 6 bases outside the gene matches. The germline CDR1 and CDR2 sequences are SEHNR and FQNEAQ (reference sequence). The chain's CDR3 is CASSLARASGRTDTQYF. As DNA, the CDR3 is TGTGCCAGCAGCTTAGCGCGCGCTAGCGGGAGAACAGATACGCAGTATTTT.

The chain employs TRBV27 and TRBJ1-2; 7 nucleotides line up with TRBD1. Germline V gene data show CDR1 as MNHEY and CDR2 as SMNVEV (reference sequence). There are 16 residues in the CDR3. Germline trimming cut 8 bases from V and 4 bases from J; bases unmatched to any gene: 16. The CDR3, as DNA: TGTGCCAGCGGGAACAGGGGAGCCCTCCAAACCTATGGCTACACCTTC. Its protein is CASGNRGALQTYGYTF.

The rearrangement links TRBV5-1 to TRBJ2-5; 8 bases are a match to TRBD1. CDR3 length equals 14 residues. Germline V gives CDR1 SGHRS, CDR2 YFSETQ. V was clipped by 6 bases and J by 4 bases; unmatched bases: 8. The CDR3 is CASTKGTGPETQYF. CDR3 DNA: TGCGCCAGCACCAAAGGGACAGGACCAGAGACCCAGTACTTC.

The chain carries TRBV11-2 and TRBJ1-6; perhaps TRBD1 as D (6 bases). Germline CDR1 reads SGHAT; CDR2 reads FQNNGV. This CDR3 region has 17 residues. Trimming took off 0 bases at V and 7 bases at J, with 16 bases between the two ends. CDR3 region: CASSLDASRGWNSPLHF. The DNA of the CDR3 is TGTGCCAGCAGCTTAGATGCAAGCAGGGGCTGGAATTCACCCCTCCACTTT.

The rearrangement links TRBV5-5 to TRBJ2-2; maybe TRBD2 (5 bases). The CDR3 is made up of 15 amino acids. Germline-derived CDR1 and CDR2 are SGHKS and YYEKEE (reference sequence). The ends were cut back, 1 base at V and 3 bases at J, with 10 bases in the middle. This CDR3 reads CASSLLPADTGELFF. In DNA, the CDR3 is TGTGCCAGCAGCTTGCTTCCAGCGGACACCGGGGAGCTGTTTTTT.

The chain is built from TRBV7-2 and TRBJ2-5; 8 bases line up with TRBD2. Trimming removed 2 bases from V and 11 bases from J; junction bases left unmatched: 4. In germline, CDR1 is SGHTA, CDR2 FQGNSA. This CDR3 comprises 12 residues. The CDR3 nucleotides read TGTGCCAGCAGCTTAAGGGGACTAGTGCAGTACTTC. As protein: CASSLRGLVQYF.